This T cell receptor beta chain stems from a study of blood T cell repertoires in COVID-19. Study background: The United States, Italy and Spain were the sources of the acute and convalescent COVID-19 samples. T cells, B-cell-depleted T cells, or PBMCs provided the cDNA or gDNA that served as material.

In the source study's methods: For nucleated cells, counts were estimated from reference gene primer amplification. The table came from immunoSEQ multiplex PCR; TCRdb's copy has only in-frame clones and leaves some out. From that table come the V and J calls and clone size; the DNA was used to work out D and trimming. The profile covers tens of thousands of clones, with approximately 90% appearing a single time and under 4% taken by the ten largest. A few counts support this clone. There are 12 residues in the CDR3. Germline CDR1 and CDR2: SEHNR and FQNEAQ (reference sequence). V was shortened by 7 bases and J by 5 bases, with 11 bases between the two germline ends.

The clonotype originates from a man aged 65 to 85 with acute or convalescent COVID-19. Input material: peripheral blood. J is TRBJ2-5 and V is TRBV7-9; maybe TRBD2 (6 bases). The CDR3 loop is CASNGAGETQYF. The CDR3 DNA sequence: TGTGCCAGCAATGGGGCGGGGGAGACCCAGTACTTC.